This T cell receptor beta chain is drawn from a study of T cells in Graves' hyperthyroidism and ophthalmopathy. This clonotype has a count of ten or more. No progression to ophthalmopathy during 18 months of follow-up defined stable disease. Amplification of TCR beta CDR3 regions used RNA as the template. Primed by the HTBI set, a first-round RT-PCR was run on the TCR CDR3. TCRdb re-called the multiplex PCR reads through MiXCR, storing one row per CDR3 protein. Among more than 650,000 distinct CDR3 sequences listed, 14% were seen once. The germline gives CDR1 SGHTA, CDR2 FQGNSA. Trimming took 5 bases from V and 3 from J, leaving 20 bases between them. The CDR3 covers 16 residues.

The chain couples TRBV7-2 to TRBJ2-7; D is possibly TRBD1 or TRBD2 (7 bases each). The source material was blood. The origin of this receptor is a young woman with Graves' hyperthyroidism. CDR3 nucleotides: TGTGCCAGCAGCCCCAGGGGGGCTAGCGGTATCTACGAGCAGTACTTC. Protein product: CASSPRGASGIYEQYF.